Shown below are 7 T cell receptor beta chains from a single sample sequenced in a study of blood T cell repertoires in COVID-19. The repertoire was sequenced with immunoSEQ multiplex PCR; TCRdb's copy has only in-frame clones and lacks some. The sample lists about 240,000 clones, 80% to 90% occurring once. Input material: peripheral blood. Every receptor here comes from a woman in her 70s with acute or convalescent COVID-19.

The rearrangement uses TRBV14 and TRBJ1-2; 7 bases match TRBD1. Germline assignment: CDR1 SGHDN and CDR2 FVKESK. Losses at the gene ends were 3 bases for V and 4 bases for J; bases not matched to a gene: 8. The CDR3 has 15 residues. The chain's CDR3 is CASSHRDRPFYGYTF. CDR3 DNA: TGTGCCAGCAGCCATAGGGACAGACCCTTCTATGGCTACACCTTC.

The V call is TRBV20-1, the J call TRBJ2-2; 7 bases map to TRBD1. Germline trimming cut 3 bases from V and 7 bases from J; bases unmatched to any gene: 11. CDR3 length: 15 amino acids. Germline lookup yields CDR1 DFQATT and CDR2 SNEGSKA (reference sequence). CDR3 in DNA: TGCAGTGCTAGTATCGGACAGGTTACGGTCGGGGAGCTGTTTTTT. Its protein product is CSASIGQVTVGELFF.

CDR3 sequence: CASSGSTAGTVNEKLFF. The DNA of the CDR3 is TGTGCCAGCAGCGGATCCACCGCCGGGACAGTTAATGAAAAACTGTTTTTT. This chain links TRBV9 with TRBJ1-4, with 7 positions matching TRBD1. V trimming: 3 bases; J trimming: 4 bases; junction bases outside the gene matches: 12. Looked up from germline, CDR1 is SGDLS and CDR2 is YYNGEE. This CDR3 spans 17 amino acids.

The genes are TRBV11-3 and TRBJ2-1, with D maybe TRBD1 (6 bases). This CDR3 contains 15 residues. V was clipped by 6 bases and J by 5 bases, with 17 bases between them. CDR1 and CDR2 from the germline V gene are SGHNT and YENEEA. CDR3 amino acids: CASSPGEGQDNEQFF. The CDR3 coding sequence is TGTGCCAGCAGTCCAGGGGAAGGGCAGGACAATGAGCAGTTCTTC. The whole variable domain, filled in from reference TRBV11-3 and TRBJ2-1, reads EAGVVQSPRYKIIEKKQPVAFWCNPISGHNTLYWYLQNLGQGPELLIRYENEEAVDDSQLPKDRFSAERLKGVDSTLKIQPAELGDSAVYLCASSPGEGQDNEQFFGPGTRLTVL.

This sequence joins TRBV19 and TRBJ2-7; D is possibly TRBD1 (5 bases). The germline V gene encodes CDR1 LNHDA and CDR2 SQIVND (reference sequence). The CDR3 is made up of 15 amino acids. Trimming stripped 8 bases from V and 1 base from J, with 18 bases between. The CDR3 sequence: CASQKLAGKSYEQYF. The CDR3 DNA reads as TGTGCCAGTCAAAAGCTGGCAGGGAAGTCCTACGAGCAGTACTTC.

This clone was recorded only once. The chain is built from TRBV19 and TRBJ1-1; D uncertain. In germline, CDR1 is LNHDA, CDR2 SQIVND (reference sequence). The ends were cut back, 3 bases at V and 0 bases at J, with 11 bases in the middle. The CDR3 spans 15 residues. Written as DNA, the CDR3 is TGTGCCAGTAGTATGACCCAGGCCCTGAACACTGAAGCTTTCTTT. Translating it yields CASSMTQALNTEAFF.

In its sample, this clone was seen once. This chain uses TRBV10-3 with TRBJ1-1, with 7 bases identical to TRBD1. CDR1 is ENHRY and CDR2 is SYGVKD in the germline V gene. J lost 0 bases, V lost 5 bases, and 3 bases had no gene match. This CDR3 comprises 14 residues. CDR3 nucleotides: TGTGCCATCAGTAGGGACAGCATGAACACTGAAGCTTTCTTT. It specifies CAISRDSMNTEAFF.